This T cell receptor (beta chain) was found in a study of T cell repertoires in cytomegalovirus infection. Study at large: Matching HLA type and CMV infection were both indicated by public TCR beta signatures.

This CDR3 is 12 amino acids long. In germline, CDR1 is SQVTM, CDR2 ANQGSEA. Trimming cost V 6 bases and J 2 bases; bases outside gene matches: 3. Overall study results and limits: Within the response measured ex vivo, HLA-C-restricted CMV-specific TCR beta clonotypes were dominant.

MiXCR, run by TCRdb on the reads, gives a single entry per CDR3 protein. The sample records around 740,000 distinct CDR3 sequences, under 40% being singletons. Comments on this clonotype: Antigen: not known.

This TCR came from a human donor in good health (CMV status not recorded). Some clones in this sample may be carry-over from other donors' samples. The sequenced material came from PBMCs. This chain uses TRBV29-1 with TRBJ2-7, with 8 bases matching TRBD1. In nucleotides, the CDR3 is TGCAGCGTGAGGACAGGGACCTACGAGCAGTACTTC. Its protein is CSVRTGTYEQYF.